This T cell receptor beta chain was retrieved from a study of tumor-infiltrating lymphocytes in localized non-small cell lung cancer. Using immunoSEQ multiplex PCR, the repertoire was profiled, and TCRdb retains in-frame clones only, with some absent. The table shows 8,500 to 10,000 clones, with 60% to 70% occurring only once. Trimming shortened V by 5 bases and J by 1 base, and 18 bases separated the two germline ends. The CDR3 is 16 residues long. Germline CDR1 SGHVS, CDR2 FQNEAQ. Sequencing was done on a sample of uninvolved lung tissue not adjacent to the tumor. The J gene is TRBJ2-7, the V gene TRBV7-8; D assignment may be TRBD1 or TRBD2 (6 bases each). This TCR derives from a human donor with non-small cell lung cancer. The CDR3, as DNA: TGTGCCAGCAGCCCATTTGGGGGGCTAGTTTCCTACGAGCAGTACTTC. Its protein is CASSPFGGLVSYEQYF.